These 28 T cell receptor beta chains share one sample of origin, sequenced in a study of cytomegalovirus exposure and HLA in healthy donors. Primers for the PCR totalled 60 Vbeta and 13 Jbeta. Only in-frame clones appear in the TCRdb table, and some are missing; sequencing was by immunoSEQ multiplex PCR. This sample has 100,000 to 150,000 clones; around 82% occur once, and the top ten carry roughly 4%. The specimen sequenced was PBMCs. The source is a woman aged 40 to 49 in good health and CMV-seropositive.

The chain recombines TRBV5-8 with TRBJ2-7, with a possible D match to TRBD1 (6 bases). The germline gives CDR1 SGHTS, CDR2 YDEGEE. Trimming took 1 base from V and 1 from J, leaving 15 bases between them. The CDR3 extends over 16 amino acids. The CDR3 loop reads CASSLMFGTKSYEQYF. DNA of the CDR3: TGTGCCAGCAGCTTGATGTTTGGGACAAAATCCTACGAGCAGTACTTC. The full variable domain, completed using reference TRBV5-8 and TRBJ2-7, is EAGVTQSPTHLIKTRGQQATLRCSPISGHTSVYWYQQALGLGLQFLLWYDEGEERNRGNFPPRFSGRQFPNYSSELNVNALELEDSALYLCASSLMFGTKSYEQYFGPGTRLTVT.

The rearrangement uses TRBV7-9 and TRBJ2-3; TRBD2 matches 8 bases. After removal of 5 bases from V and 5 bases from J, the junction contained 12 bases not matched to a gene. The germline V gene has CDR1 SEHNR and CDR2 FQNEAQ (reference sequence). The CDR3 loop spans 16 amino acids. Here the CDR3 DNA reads TGTGCCAGCAGCCTGACTAGCGTGGGGGGCCAAGATACGCAGTATTTT. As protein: CASSLTSVGGQDTQYF. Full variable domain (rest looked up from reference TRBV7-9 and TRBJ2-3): DTGVSQNPRHKITKRGQNVTFRCDPISEHNRLYWYRQTLGQGPEFLTYFQNEAQLEKSRLLSDRFSAERPKGSFSTLEIQRTEQGDSAMYLCASSLTSVGGQDTQYFGPGTRLTVL.

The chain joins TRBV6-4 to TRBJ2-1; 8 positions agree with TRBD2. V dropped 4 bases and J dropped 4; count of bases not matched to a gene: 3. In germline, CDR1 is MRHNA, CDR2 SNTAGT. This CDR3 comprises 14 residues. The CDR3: CASSATGGYNEQFF. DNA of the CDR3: TGTGCCAGCAGTGCAACGGGGGGGTACAATGAGCAGTTCTTC.

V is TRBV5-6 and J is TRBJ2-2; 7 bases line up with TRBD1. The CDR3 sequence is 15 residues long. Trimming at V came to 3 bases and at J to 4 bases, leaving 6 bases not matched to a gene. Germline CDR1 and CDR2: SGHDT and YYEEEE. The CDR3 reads CASSSPTGPTGELFF. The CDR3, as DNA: TGTGCCAGCAGCTCCCCGACAGGGCCCACCGGGGAGCTGTTTTTT.

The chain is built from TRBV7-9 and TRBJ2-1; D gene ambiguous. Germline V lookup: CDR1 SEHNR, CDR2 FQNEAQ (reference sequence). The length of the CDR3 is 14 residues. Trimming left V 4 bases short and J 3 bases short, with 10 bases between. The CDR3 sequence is CASSSNSDYNEQFF. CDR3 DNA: TGTGCCAGCAGCTCAAACTCTGACTACAATGAGCAGTTCTTC.

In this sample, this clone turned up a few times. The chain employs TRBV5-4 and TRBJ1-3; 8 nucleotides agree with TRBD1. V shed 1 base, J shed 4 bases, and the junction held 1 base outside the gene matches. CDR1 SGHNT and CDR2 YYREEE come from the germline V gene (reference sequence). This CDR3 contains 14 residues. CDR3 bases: TGTGCCAGCAGCTTGCAGGGGGCCGGAAACACCATATATTTT. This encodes CASSLQGAGNTIYF.

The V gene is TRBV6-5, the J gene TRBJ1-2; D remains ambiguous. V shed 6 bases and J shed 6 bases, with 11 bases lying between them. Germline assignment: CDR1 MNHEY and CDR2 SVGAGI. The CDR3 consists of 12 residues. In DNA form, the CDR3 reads TGTGCCAGCAGCCCCTCCACGGATGGCTACACCTTC. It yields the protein CASSPSTDGYTF.

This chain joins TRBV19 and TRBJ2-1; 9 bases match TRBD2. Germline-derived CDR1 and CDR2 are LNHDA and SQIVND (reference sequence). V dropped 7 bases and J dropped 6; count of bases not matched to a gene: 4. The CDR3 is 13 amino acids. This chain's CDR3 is CASTKREANEQFF. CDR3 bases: TGTGCCAGTACTAAGCGGGAGGCCAATGAGCAGTTCTTC.

DNA for the CDR3: TGTGCTAGTGGTAGGGGAGGGAGACAATACGAGCAGTACTTC. It is translated as CASGRGGRQYEQYF. This chain links TRBV12-5 with TRBJ2-7, with 7 bases fitting TRBD2. Germline V gives CDR1 LGHNT, CDR2 FRNRAP. V was clipped by 5 bases and J by 4 bases; unmatched bases: 8. The CDR3 covers 14 residues.

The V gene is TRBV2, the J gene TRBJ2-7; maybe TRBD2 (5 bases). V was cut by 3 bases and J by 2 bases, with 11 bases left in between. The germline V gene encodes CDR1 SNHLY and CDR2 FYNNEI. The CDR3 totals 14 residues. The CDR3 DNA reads TGTGCCAGCAGTGAGGGCGGGTCCGCCTACGAGCAGTACTTC. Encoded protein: CASSEGGSAYEQYF.

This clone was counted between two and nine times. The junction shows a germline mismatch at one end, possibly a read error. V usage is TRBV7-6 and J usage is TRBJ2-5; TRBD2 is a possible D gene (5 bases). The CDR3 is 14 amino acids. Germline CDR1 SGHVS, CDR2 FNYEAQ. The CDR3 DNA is TGTGCTAGCAGCTTAGCGCGTTCGTCGGAGACCCAGTACTTC. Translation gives CASSLARSSETQYF.

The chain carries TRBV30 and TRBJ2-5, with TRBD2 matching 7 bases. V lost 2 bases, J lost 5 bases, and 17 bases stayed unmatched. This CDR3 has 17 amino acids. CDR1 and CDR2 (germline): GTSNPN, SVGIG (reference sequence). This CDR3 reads CAWSTILVAGVLETQYF. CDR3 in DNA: TGTGCCTGGAGTACAATACTCGTGGCGGGAGTTCTGGAGACCCAGTACTTC.

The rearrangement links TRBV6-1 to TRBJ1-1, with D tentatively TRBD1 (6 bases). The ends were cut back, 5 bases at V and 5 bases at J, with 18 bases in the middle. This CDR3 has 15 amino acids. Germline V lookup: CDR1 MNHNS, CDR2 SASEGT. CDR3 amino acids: CASSTRARGGTEAFF. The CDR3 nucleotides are TGTGCCAGCAGTACCCGGGCCAGAGGGGGAACTGAAGCTTTCTTT.

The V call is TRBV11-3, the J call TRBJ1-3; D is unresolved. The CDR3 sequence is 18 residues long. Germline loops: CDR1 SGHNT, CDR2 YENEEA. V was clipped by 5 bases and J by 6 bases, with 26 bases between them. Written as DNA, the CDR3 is TGTGCCAGCAGCCCCTCGGGATGGGGTTCGGGGATCGAAAACACCATATATTTT. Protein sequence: CASSPSGWGSGIENTIYF.

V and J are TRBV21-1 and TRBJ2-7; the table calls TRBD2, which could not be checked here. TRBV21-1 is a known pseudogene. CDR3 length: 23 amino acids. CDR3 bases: TGTGCCAGCACCCCCCGGAGCCACGGGTCTCGAAGGGAGGGATGCCATCGGGTTTACGAGCAGTACTTC. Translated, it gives CASTPRSHGSRREGCHRVYEQYF.

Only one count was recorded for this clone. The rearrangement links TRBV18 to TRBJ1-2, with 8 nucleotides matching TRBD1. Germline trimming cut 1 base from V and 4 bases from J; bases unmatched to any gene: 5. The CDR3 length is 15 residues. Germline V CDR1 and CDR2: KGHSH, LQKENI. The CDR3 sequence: CASSPLGQGSYGYTF. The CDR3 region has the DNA TGTGCCAGCTCACCACTAGGACAGGGTAGCTATGGCTACACCTTC.

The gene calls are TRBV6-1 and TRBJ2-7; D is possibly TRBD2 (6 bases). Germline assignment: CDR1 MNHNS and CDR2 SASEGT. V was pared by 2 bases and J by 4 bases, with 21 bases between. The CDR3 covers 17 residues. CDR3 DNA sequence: TGTGCCAGCAGTGAACTGTTTGGGTCAGCTGCGGGGTACGAGCAGTACTTC. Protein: CASSELFGSAAGYEQYF.

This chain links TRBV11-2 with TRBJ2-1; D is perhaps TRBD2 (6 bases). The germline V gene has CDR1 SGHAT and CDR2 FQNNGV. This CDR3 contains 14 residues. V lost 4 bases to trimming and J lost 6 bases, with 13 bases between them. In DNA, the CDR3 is TGTGCCAGCAGCTATGAGCGGGTGGTCAATGAGCAGTTCTTC. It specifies CASSYERVVNEQFF.

CDR3 residues: CASGSRGTEAFF. The CDR3 DNA reads TGTGCTAGTGGTTCACGGGGCACTGAAGCTTTCTTT. This rearrangement joins TRBV12-5 to TRBJ1-1; D gene ambiguous. This CDR3 is built from 12 residues. The germline gives CDR1 LGHNT, CDR2 FRNRAP. V was trimmed by 4 bases and J by 4 bases, leaving 7 bases between them.

The CDR3 DNA follows: TGTGCCAGCCTTGAGGGTCTCTCCTACGAGCAGTACTTC. Protein product: CASLEGLSYEQYF. The chain couples TRBV2 to TRBJ2-5; D perhaps matches TRBD2 (5 bases). The end of the DNA fits TRBJ2-7 better, so the J call may be wrong. Germline V gene sequence: CDR1 SNHLY, CDR2 FYNNEI. The CDR3 is made up of 13 amino acids.

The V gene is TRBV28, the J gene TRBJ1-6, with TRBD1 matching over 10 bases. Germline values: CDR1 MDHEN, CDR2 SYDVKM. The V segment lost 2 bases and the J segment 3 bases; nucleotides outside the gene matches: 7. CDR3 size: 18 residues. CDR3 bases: TGTGCCAGCAGTTTAATGGACAGGGGGTTGGGCTATAATTCACCCCTCCACTTT. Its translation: CASSLMDRGLGYNSPLHF.

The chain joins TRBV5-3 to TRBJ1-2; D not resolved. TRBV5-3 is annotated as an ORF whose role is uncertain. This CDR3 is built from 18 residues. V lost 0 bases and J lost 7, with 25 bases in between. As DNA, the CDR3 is TGTGCCAGAAGCTTGGATTCGGTACCGGTTTTGAAGTCCTCTGGCTACACCTTC. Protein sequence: CARSLDSVPVLKSSGYTF.

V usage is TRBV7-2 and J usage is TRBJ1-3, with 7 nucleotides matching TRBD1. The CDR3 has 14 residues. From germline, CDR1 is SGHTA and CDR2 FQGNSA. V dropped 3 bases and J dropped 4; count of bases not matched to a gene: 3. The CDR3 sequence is CASSFRDRGNTIYF. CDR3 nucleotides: TGTGCCAGCAGCTTCCGGGACAGAGGAAACACCATATATTTT.

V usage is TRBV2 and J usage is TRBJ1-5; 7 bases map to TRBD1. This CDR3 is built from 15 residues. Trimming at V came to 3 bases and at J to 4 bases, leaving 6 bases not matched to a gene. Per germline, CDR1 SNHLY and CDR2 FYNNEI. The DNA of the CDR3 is TGTGCCAGCAGTGAGGGACAGACTAAAAATCAGCCCCAGCATTTT. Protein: CASSEGQTKNQPQHF.

CDR3 sequence reads: CASSQERSGYNEQFF. The CDR3 nucleotides are TGCGCCAGCAGCCAAGAGCGGTCAGGGTACAATGAGCAGTTCTTC. The gene calls are TRBV4-3 and TRBJ2-1, with D possibly matching TRBD1 (5 bases). The CDR3 is made up of 15 amino acids. Trimming pared 0 bases from V and 4 bases from J, leaving 10 bases between. Germline V gene data show CDR1 as LGHNA and CDR2 as YSLEER.

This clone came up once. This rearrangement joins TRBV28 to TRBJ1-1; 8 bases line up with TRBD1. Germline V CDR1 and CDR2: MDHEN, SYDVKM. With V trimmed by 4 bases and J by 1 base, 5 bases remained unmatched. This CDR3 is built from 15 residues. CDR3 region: CASSSHGQGNTEAFF. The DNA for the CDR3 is TGTGCCAGCAGTTCCCACGGACAGGGGAACACTGAAGCTTTCTTT.

The CDR3, as DNA: TGTGCCAGCAGTTTAGGGGGCGGGGGTCAGCCCCAGCATTTT. Protein product: CASSLGGGGQPQHF. The chain carries TRBV28 and TRBJ1-5, with D possibly matching TRBD1 (6 bases). V was cut by 2 bases and J by 6 bases, with 11 bases left in between. The V gene's germline CDR1 is MDHEN and CDR2 SYDVKM. This CDR3 contains 14 residues.

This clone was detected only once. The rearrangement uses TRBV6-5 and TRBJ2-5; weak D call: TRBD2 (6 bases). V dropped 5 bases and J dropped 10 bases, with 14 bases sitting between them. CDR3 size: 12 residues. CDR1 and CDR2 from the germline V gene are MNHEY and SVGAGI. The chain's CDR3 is CASSAPRGSQYF. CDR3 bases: TGTGCCAGCAGTGCCCCTCGGGGGAGCCAGTACTTC.